The 4 T cell receptor beta chains listed next were all sequenced from one sample in a study of cytomegalovirus exposure and HLA in healthy donors. The PCR made use of 60 Vbeta and 13 Jbeta primers. Sequenced by immunoSEQ multiplex PCR; TCRdb stores in-frame clones only, minus some. This table has approximately 110,000 clones, approximately 80% appearing once. The material sequenced was PBMCs. Receptor source: a man between 45 and 60 years old in good health and CMV-seronegative.

The chain couples TRBV30 to TRBJ2-5; 11 bases agree with TRBD1. The CDR3 runs to 14 residues. V shed 5 bases, J shed 5 bases, and the junction held 7 bases outside the gene matches. Germline V CDR1 and CDR2: GTSNPN, SVGIG (reference sequence). The CDR3 DNA reads TGTGCCTGGGATACCGGGACAGGGGGGGAGACCCAGTACTTC. As protein: CAWDTGTGGETQYF.

This sequence joins TRBV6-5 and TRBJ1-4; 8 bases line up with TRBD1. The CDR3 length is 16 residues. The V gene's germline CDR1 is MNHEY and CDR2 SVGAGI. Trimming took 2 bases from V and 7 from J; bases not matched to a gene: 9. The CDR3 sequence: CASSYAPGQALEKLFF. The CDR3 DNA reads as TGTGCCAGCAGTTACGCCCCGGGACAGGCCCTTGAAAAACTGTTTTTT.

J is TRBJ2-3 and V is TRBV11-2; 11 nucleotides align to TRBD2. V shed 5 bases, J shed 5 bases, and the junction held 9 bases outside the gene matches. The V gene's germline CDR1 is SGHAT and CDR2 FQNNGV. The CDR3 covers 16 residues. CDR3: CASSPLTSGGKDTQYF. CDR3 coding DNA: TGTGCCAGCAGCCCGCTTACTAGCGGGGGAAAAGATACGCAGTATTTT.

The CDR3 bases are TGTGCCAGCAGTGGGCTTGGCGGGAGGGCCATTTTCCATACGCAGTATTTT. Its translation is CASSGLGGRAIFHTQYF. The chain combines TRBV25-1 with TRBJ2-3; TRBD2 matches at 9 bases. Losses at the gene ends were 4 bases for V and 7 bases for J; bases not matched to a gene: 15. The CDR3 consists of 17 residues. The germline V gene encodes CDR1 MGHDK and CDR2 SYGVNS. Together with reference TRBV25-1 and TRBJ2-3, the CDR3 gives the full variable domain: EADIYQTPRYLVIGTGKKITLECSQTMGHDKMYWYQQDPGMELHLIHYSYGVNSTEKGDLSSESTVSRIRTEHFPLTLESARPSHTSQYLCASSGLGGRAIFHTQYFGPGTRLTVL.